Shown below are 3 T cell receptor beta chains from a single sample sequenced in a study of blood T cell repertoires in COVID-19. Assay used: immunoSEQ multiplex PCR; TCRdb lists only in-frame clones, some missing. The sample includes 350,000 to 550,000 clones, 85% to 90% of them seen just once. The sequencing input was PBMCs or T cells enriched from blood (not recorded which). The receptors here all came from a man aged 25 to 45 who had recovered from COVID-19.

This clone was observed once. The chain carries TRBV6-2 or TRBV6-3 and TRBJ2-7; 7 bases align to TRBD2. V lost 0 bases to trimming and J lost 4 bases; unmatched junction nucleotides: 6. This CDR3 contains 15 residues. Germline lookup yields CDR1 MNHEY and CDR2 SVGEGT. DNA of the CDR3: TGTGCCAGCAGTTACTCTCGCGGGAGCCTTTACGAGCAGTACTTC. It encodes CASSYSRGSLYEQYF.

The chain links TRBV9 to TRBJ2-2, with 7 nucleotides matching TRBD2. Losses at the gene ends were 0 bases for V and 3 bases for J; bases not matched to a gene: 5. The CDR3 is 16 residues long. Germline CDR1 and CDR2: SGDLS and YYNGEE. The CDR3 bases are TGTGCCAGCAGCGTAGACGGCGGGGGACACACCGGGGAGCTGTTTTTT. It is translated as CASSVDGGGHTGELFF.

This chain uses TRBV19 with TRBJ2-1; D not resolved. This CDR3 is built from 13 residues. V was clipped by 5 bases and J by 4 bases, with 9 bases between them. Germline V gene lookup returns CDR1 LNHDA and CDR2 SQIVND (reference sequence). CDR3 amino acids: CASSLQRYNEQFF. The DNA for the CDR3 is TGTGCCAGTAGTCTCCAGCGTTACAATGAGCAGTTCTTC.